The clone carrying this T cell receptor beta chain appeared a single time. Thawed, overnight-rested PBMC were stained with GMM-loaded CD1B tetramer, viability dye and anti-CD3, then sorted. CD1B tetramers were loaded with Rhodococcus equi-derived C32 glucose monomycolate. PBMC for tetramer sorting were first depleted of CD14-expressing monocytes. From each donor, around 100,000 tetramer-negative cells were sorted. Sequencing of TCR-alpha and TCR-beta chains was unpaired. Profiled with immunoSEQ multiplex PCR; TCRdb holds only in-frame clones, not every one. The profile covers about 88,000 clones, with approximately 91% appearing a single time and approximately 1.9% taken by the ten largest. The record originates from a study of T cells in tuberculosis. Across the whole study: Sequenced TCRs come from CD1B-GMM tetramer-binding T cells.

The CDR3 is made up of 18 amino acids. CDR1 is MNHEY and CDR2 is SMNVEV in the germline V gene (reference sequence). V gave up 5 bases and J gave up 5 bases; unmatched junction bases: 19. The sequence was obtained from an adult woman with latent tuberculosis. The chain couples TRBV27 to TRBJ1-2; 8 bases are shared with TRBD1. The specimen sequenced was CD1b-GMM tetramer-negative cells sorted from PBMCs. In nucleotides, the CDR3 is TGTGCCAGCAGTCTTACCCCAAAGGCAGGGACAGGAATATATGGCTACACCTTC. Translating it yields CASSLTPKAGTGIYGYTF.